Each of the 10 T cell receptor beta chains below was sequenced from the same sample in a study of shared clonotypes between healthy human individuals. The repertoire was sequenced with immunoSEQ multiplex PCR; TCRdb's copy has only in-frame clones and lacks some. The sample carries around 700,000 clones, about three quarters recorded once. The sample taken for sequencing was memory CD4+ T cells sorted from blood. The sample's subset: CD45RA-negative fraction. These receptors were obtained from a woman between 25 and 40 years old in good health.

The chain recombines TRBV9 with TRBJ2-5, with D tentatively TRBD2 (5 bases). CDR3 length: 14 amino acids. From germline, CDR1 is SGDLS and CDR2 YYNGEE. V dropped 4 bases and J dropped 4 bases, with 14 bases sitting between them. CDR3 amino acids: CASSLDQRVETQYF. The CDR3 nucleotides read TGTGCCAGCAGCCTCGACCAGAGGGTAGAGACCCAGTACTTC.

The sample holds one count of this clone. This rearrangement joins TRBV18 to TRBJ2-5; 7 nucleotides match TRBD2. Germline V gene lookup returns CDR1 KGHSH and CDR2 LQKENI. The CDR3 has 14 residues. V lost 6 bases, J lost 5 bases, and 9 bases stayed unmatched. CDR3 nucleotide sequence: TGTGCCAGCTCCCCAGCGGGGAGGGCTGAGACCCAGTACTTC. Protein product: CASSPAGRAETQYF.

This clone is a singleton in its sample. This chain connects TRBV6-6 to TRBJ2-7; 9 bases are a match to TRBD2. The CDR3 spans 16 residues. The V and J ends lost 2 bases and 2 bases, in that order; junction bases with no gene match: 7. Germline loops: CDR1 MNHNY, CDR2 SVGAGI (reference sequence). The CDR3 DNA follows: TGTGCCAGCAGTTACGAAGGACTAGCGACCGCCTACGAGCAGTACTTC. Its protein product is CASSYEGLATAYEQYF.

The chain carries TRBV14 and TRBJ2-7; 14 bases are shared with TRBD2. This CDR3 has 18 residues. Trimming at V came to 3 bases and at J to 0 bases, leaving 7 bases not matched to a gene. Germline V CDR1 and CDR2: SGHDN, FVKESK. This CDR3 is CASSQWTSGRWSSYEQYF. Written as DNA, the CDR3 is TGTGCCAGCAGCCAGTGGACTAGCGGGAGGTGGAGCTCCTACGAGCAGTACTTC.

The chain is built from TRBV29-1 and TRBJ2-1, with D possibly being TRBD2 (6 bases). With 6 bases removed from V and 5 bases from J, the gap between germline ends came to 17 bases. Germline V gene lookup returns CDR1 SQVTM and CDR2 ANQGSEA. The CDR3 runs to 14 residues. The chain's CDR3 is CSVAIADPNNEQFF. In DNA, the CDR3 is TGCAGCGTGGCGATAGCGGATCCGAACAATGAGCAGTTCTTC.

In this sample, this clone turned up once. This sequence joins TRBV29-1 and TRBJ2-2; perhaps TRBD2 as D (6 bases). Germline V gene sequence: CDR1 SQVTM, CDR2 ANQGSEA. The CDR3 sequence is 14 residues long. The chain's CDR3 is CAAVPGSGTGELFF. The DNA for the CDR3 is TGCGCAGCAGTTCCCGGGAGCGGTACCGGGGAGCTGTTTTTT.

The V gene is TRBV25-1, the J gene TRBJ1-4; 8 bases match TRBD1. The CDR3 covers 16 residues. Germline V gives CDR1 MGHDK, CDR2 SYGVNS. With 4 bases clipped from V and 5 bases from J, the junction kept 9 bases outside the gene matches. This CDR3 is CASSAKGAGGNEKLFF. The CDR3 DNA reads as TGTGCCAGCAGTGCTAAAGGGGCAGGGGGCAATGAAAAACTGTTTTTT.

This clone was detected ten times or more. V gene TRBV5-1 combines with J gene TRBJ2-1; D is possibly TRBD2 (5 bases). Germline-derived CDR1 and CDR2 are SGHRS and YFSETQ. V was trimmed by 4 bases and J by 5 bases, leaving 16 bases between them. This CDR3 region has 15 residues. The CDR3 loop is CASSGGYSPDNEQFF. The CDR3 DNA sequence: TGCGCCAGCAGCGGAGGCTACAGCCCGGACAATGAGCAGTTCTTC.

This chain joins TRBV5-1 and TRBJ1-2; the match to TRBD1 covers 7 bases. Per the germline V gene, CDR1 is SGHRS and CDR2 is YFSETQ. The CDR3 length is 11 residues. V dropped 7 bases and J dropped 8; count of bases not matched to a gene: 5. Here the CDR3 reads CASRYRGGYTF. The CDR3 nucleotides are TGCGCCAGCCGTTACAGGGGCGGCTACACCTTC.

The J gene is TRBJ2-7, the V gene TRBV10-2, with 9 bases aligning to TRBD1. Germline CDR1 and CDR2: WSHSY and SAAADI. Trimming took 2 bases from V and 7 from J; bases not matched to a gene: 12. There are 16 residues in the CDR3. CDR3 DNA sequence: TGCGCCAGCAGTGAGCCCCCCGGGACAGGGCCCTCAGAGCAGTACTTC. It encodes CASSEPPGTGPSEQYF.